Shown below are 32 T cell receptor beta chains from a single sample sequenced in a study of cytomegalovirus exposure and HLA in healthy donors. The method was immunoSEQ multiplex PCR; TCRdb's version includes in-frame clones alone and lacks a portion of them. The sample comprises roughly 300,000 clones, roughly 90% of which are singletons, and over 0.85% rests with the top ten. The source material was PBMCs. The receptors were gathered from a woman younger than 35 in good health and CMV-seronegative.

The chain carries TRBV9 and TRBJ1-1; perhaps TRBD1 as D (6 bases). The CDR3 totals 14 residues. Trimming removed 3 bases at V and 11 bases at J, with 20 bases between. Looked up from germline, CDR1 is SGDLS and CDR2 is YYNGEE. CDR3 nucleotide sequence: TGTGCCAGCAGCGGCGGACAGACCTCCTCTGGGGCTTTCTTT. It specifies CASSGGQTSSGAFF.

The chain recombines TRBV2 with TRBJ1-2; 11 bases are shared with TRBD1. This CDR3 is 17 amino acids long. Trimming took 5 bases from V and 8 from J; bases not matched to a gene: 16. CDR1 SNHLY and CDR2 FYNNEI come from the germline V gene. CDR3 residues: CASSTINAGTGGLGYTF. In DNA form, the CDR3 reads TGTGCCAGCAGTACCATAAACGCCGGGACAGGGGGTCTCGGCTACACCTTC.

The chain uses TRBV25-1 and TRBJ1-1; weak D call: TRBD1 (6 bases). Trimming removed 6 bases at V and 2 bases at J, with 10 bases between. This CDR3 is built from 13 residues. Germline V gene data show CDR1 as MGHDK and CDR2 as SYGVNS. CDR3 residues: CASRGGGNTEAFF. The CDR3 nucleotides read TGTGCCAGCAGAGGGGGGGGAAACACTGAAGCTTTCTTT.

The rearrangement joins TRBV27 to TRBJ1-2, with TRBD1 identical over 8 bases. With 1 base clipped from V and 4 bases from J, the junction kept 5 bases outside the gene matches. CDR1 and CDR2 (germline): MNHEY, SMNVEV (reference sequence). This CDR3 comprises 15 residues. The CDR3 is CASSLFPGGAYGYTF. The CDR3 DNA follows: TGTGCCAGCAGTTTATTCCCAGGGGGCGCCTATGGCTACACCTTC.

The chain has TRBV27 and TRBJ2-6; TRBD1 aligns across 8 bases. Germline CDR1 and CDR2: MNHEY and SMNVEV (reference sequence). With V trimmed by 5 bases and J by 0 bases, 9 bases remained unmatched. The CDR3 is 18 residues long. CDR3 DNA sequence: TGTGCCAGCAGTACGCTGACAGGGGCGATCTCTGGGGCCAACGTCCTGACTTTC. This sequence encodes CASSTLTGAISGANVLTF.

The chain combines TRBV7-2 with TRBJ2-7; 9 nucleotides match TRBD1. From germline, CDR1 is SGHTA and CDR2 FQGNSA. The CDR3 runs to 15 residues. With 0 bases clipped from V and 3 bases from J, the junction kept 3 bases outside the gene matches. The CDR3 is CASSLAGQGFYEQYF. The CDR3 coding sequence is TGTGCCAGCAGCTTAGCCGGACAGGGGTTCTACGAGCAGTACTTC.

The chain carries TRBV18 and TRBJ2-7; D unclear. Germline CDR1 and CDR2: KGHSH and LQKENI. Trimming shortened V by 1 base and J by 2 bases, and 9 bases separated the two germline ends. The CDR3 covers 14 residues. CDR3 loop: CASSPLNRAYEQYF. CDR3 nucleotides: TGTGCCAGCTCACCACTTAATCGGGCCTACGAGCAGTACTTC.

The chain couples TRBV5-6 to TRBJ2-1; D ambiguous. CDR3 size: 14 residues. In germline, CDR1 is SGHDT, CDR2 YYEEEE. V lost 4 bases to trimming and J lost 9 bases, with 17 bases between them. CDR3 in DNA: TGTGCCAGCAGCCATACAAACAGTATCGTTGAGCAGTTCTTC. Translation gives CASSHTNSIVEQFF. Full variable domain (missing parts from reference TRBV5-6 and TRBJ2-1): DAGVTQSPTHLIKTRGQQVTLRCSPKSGHDTVSWYQQALGQGPQFIFQYYEEEERQRGNFPDRFSGHQFPNYSSELNVNALLLGDSALYLCASSHTNSIVEQFFGPGTRLTVL.

This rearrangement joins TRBV10-2 to TRBJ2-3, with a possible D match to TRBD1 (6 bases). The CDR3 is 15 residues long. CDR1 and CDR2 from the germline V gene are WSHSY and SAAADI. The V end was cut by 7 bases, the J end by 0 bases, with 14 bases between. The CDR3 loop is CASIIGQGSTDTQYF. In nucleotides, the CDR3 is TGCGCCAGCATCATAGGGCAGGGGAGCACAGATACGCAGTATTTT.

This sequence joins TRBV28 and TRBJ1-2, with a possible D match to TRBD1 (5 bases). The CDR3 runs to 13 residues. The V end was cut by 3 bases, the J end by 7 bases, with 12 bases between. Germline V gene data show CDR1 as MDHEN and CDR2 as SYDVKM. In DNA, the CDR3 is TGTGCCAGCAGTTTGAAGGGGTTCTTTGGCTACACCTTC. Its translation: CASSLKGFFGYTF.

The table lists this clone with a few counts. J is TRBJ1-3 and V is TRBV18, with 7 bases lining up with TRBD1. Germline V gene sequence: CDR1 KGHSH, CDR2 LQKENI. The CDR3 is 16 amino acids. V lost 2 bases, J lost 0 bases, and 4 bases stayed unmatched. CDR3 DNA sequence: TGTGCCAGCTCACCAATGGGACAGAGCTCTGGAAACACCATATATTTT. Translation: CASSPMGQSSGNTIYF.

J is TRBJ2-1 and V is TRBV25-1; possibly TRBD1 for D (6 bases). The germline gives CDR1 MGHDK, CDR2 SYGVNS. The V end lost 1 base, the J end lost 4 bases, and 17 bases lay between the germline ends. The CDR3 covers 17 residues. CDR3 protein: CASSELRGRGRYNEQFF. CDR3 DNA: TGTGCCAGCAGTGAATTAAGGGGCAGGGGCCGTTACAATGAGCAGTTCTTC.

The chain uses TRBV14 and TRBJ1-1; D possibly corresponds to TRBD1 (6 bases). This CDR3 region has 12 residues. Germline V gene lookup returns CDR1 SGHDN and CDR2 FVKESK. Trimming stripped 2 bases from V and 11 bases from J, with 12 bases between. In DNA form, the CDR3 reads TGTGCCAGCAGCCAATTACAGGGTGGGGCTTTCTTT. Residues: CASSQLQGGAFF.

Here the CDR3 reads CASSQVGRGLPNLAKNIQYF. The DNA of the CDR3 is TGTGCCAGCAGCCAAGTTGGGAGAGGTCTACCGAATCTAGCCAAAAACATTCAGTACTTC. V is TRBV14 and J is TRBJ2-4; D may be TRBD2 (5 bases). Between the trimmed V and J ends, which lost 1 base and 0 bases, there was a span of 22 bases. The CDR3 has 20 amino acids. CDR1 and CDR2 (germline): SGHDN, FVKESK.

V usage is TRBV7-9 and J usage is TRBJ1-5; 8 nucleotides align to TRBD1. This CDR3 region has 17 residues. The germline CDR1 and CDR2 sequences are SEHNR and FQNEAQ (reference sequence). Trimming at V came to 1 base and at J to 7 bases, leaving 12 bases not matched to a gene. Here the CDR3 DNA reads TGTGCCAGCAGCTTAGAGTTAAGGACAGGGCTAGGCCAGCCCCAGCATTTT. This translates into CASSLELRTGLGQPQHF.

The chain joins TRBV2 to TRBJ2-6; D is uncertain. This CDR3 spans 15 amino acids. The germline V gene has CDR1 SNHLY and CDR2 FYNNEI. V was trimmed by 3 bases and J by 1 base, leaving 7 bases between them. CDR3 bases: TGTGCCAGCAGTGATCTAGGTTCTGGGGCCAACGTCCTGACTTTC. This gives the protein CASSDLGSGANVLTF.

The chain has TRBV9 and TRBJ2-3; TRBD1 is a possible D gene (6 bases). The CDR3 covers 14 residues. The germline CDR1 and CDR2 sequences are SGDLS and YYNGEE. With 0 bases removed from V and 2 bases from J, the gap between germline ends came to 7 bases. CDR3 DNA: TGTGCCAGCAGCGTAGAGGGACACACAGATACGCAGTATTTT. This sequence encodes CASSVEGHTDTQYF.

This clone was observed once. The genes are TRBV5-6 and TRBJ2-3; 9 nucleotides agree with TRBD1. J was trimmed by 4 bases and V by 1 base; bases with no gene match: 10. Per the germline V gene, CDR1 is SGHDT and CDR2 is YYEEEE. CDR3 length equals 17 residues. CDR3 in DNA: TGTGCCAGCAGCTTGCAGGGACAGGGCGTTACGGCAGATACGCAGTATTTT. Its protein product is CASSLQGQGVTADTQYF.

The chain carries TRBV9 and TRBJ2-7; D is perhaps TRBD2 (6 bases). The CDR3 covers 15 residues. Trimming stripped 4 bases from V and 2 bases from J, with 16 bases between. Germline-derived CDR1 and CDR2 are SGDLS and YYNGEE. This CDR3 is CASSPRLGGAYEQYF. DNA of the CDR3: TGTGCCAGCAGCCCCCGACTCGGGGGTGCCTACGAGCAGTACTTC.

J is TRBJ2-5 and V is TRBV5-6, with D possibly TRBD2 on 5 matching bases. The CDR3 spans 17 residues. Trimming removed 1 base from V and 2 bases from J, with 18 bases in between. The V gene's germline CDR1 is SGHDT and CDR2 YYEEEE. CDR3 in amino acids: CASSLNRASSRQETQYF. The DNA of the CDR3 is TGTGCCAGCAGCTTGAATCGTGCTAGCAGCAGGCAAGAGACCCAGTACTTC.

This chain uses TRBV5-4 with TRBJ2-6; D unclear. V lost 5 bases and J lost 0, with 9 bases in between. This CDR3 contains 15 residues. In germline, CDR1 is SGHNT, CDR2 YYREEE (reference sequence). Written as DNA, the CDR3 is TGTGCCAGCAGTTCCTTAATCTCTGGGGCCAACGTCCTGACTTTC. This sequence encodes CASSSLISGANVLTF.

This chain joins TRBV7-6 and TRBJ1-4, with TRBD1 matching 7 bases. This CDR3 is 15 amino acids long. V lost 5 bases, J lost 10 bases, and 13 bases stayed unmatched. The V gene's germline CDR1 is SGHVS and CDR2 FNYEAQ. The CDR3: CASSPDDRAVGKLFF. CDR3 bases: TGTGCCAGCAGCCCAGACGACAGGGCAGTTGGAAAACTGTTTTTT. Variable domain in full (rest from reference TRBV7-6 and TRBJ1-4): GAGVSQSPRYKVTKRGQDVALRCDPISGHVSLYWYRQALGQGPEFLTYFNYEAQQDKSGLPNDRFSAERPEGSISTLTIQRTEQRDSAMYRCASSPDDRAVGKLFFGSGTQLSVL.

The chain uses TRBV28 and TRBJ2-2; D is uncertain. This CDR3 region has 13 residues. Trimming took off 10 bases at V and 1 base at J, with 10 bases between the two ends. Germline CDR1 reads MDHEN; CDR2 reads SYDVKM. CDR3 sequence: CATRVLNTGELFF. CDR3 DNA sequence: TGTGCCACCCGGGTACTGAACACCGGGGAGCTGTTTTTT.

The chain combines TRBV18 with TRBJ1-5, with 8 bases lining up with TRBD1. The ends lost 4 bases at V and 5 bases at J; junction bases unmatched: 7. This CDR3 comprises 15 residues. CDR1 KGHSH and CDR2 LQKENI come from the germline V gene. For the CDR3, the DNA is TGTGCCAGCTCACGTGGGACAGGTGCCCATCAGCCCCAGCATTTT. Translation gives CASSRGTGAHQPQHF.

In this sample, this clone turned up many times. CDR3 loop: CASSHSGSLNEQFF. DNA of the CDR3: TGTGCCAGCAGCCATAGCGGGAGCCTCAATGAGCAGTTCTTC. The chain uses TRBV6-4 and TRBJ2-1; 9 bases agree with TRBD2. The CDR3 sequence is 14 residues long. CDR1 and CDR2 (germline): MRHNA, SNTAGT. Trimming at V came to 6 bases and at J to 6 bases, leaving 6 bases not matched to a gene.

V usage is TRBV4-3 and J usage is TRBJ2-5; 9 bases are a match to TRBD1. CDR1 LGHNA and CDR2 YSLEER come from the germline V gene. CDR3 length equals 19 residues. The junction had 16 bases not matched to a gene; V was cut back by 4 bases and J by 1 base. The CDR3 DNA is TGCGCCAGCAGCCCACCCCCGGGACAGGGACCCAAATTCCAAGAGACCCAGTACTTC. Translating gives CASSPPPGQGPKFQETQYF.

This clone occurred a few times. The rearrangement joins TRBV4-2 to TRBJ2-7; 8 bases agree with TRBD1. With 0 bases clipped from V and 2 bases from J, the junction kept 9 bases outside the gene matches. CDR1 is LGHNA, CDR2 YNFKEQ, per germline. The CDR3 is 17 residues long. CDR3 coding DNA: TGTGCCAGCAGCCAAGAGAGCAGGGGGCGCTTCCCCTACGAGCAGTACTTC. Its protein is CASSQESRGRFPYEQYF.

The genes are TRBV7-3 and TRBJ2-3, with TRBD2 matching over 10 bases. The CDR3 is 16 residues long. J gave up 1 base and V 2 bases, and 3 bases lay outside the gene matches. Looked up from germline, CDR1 is SGHTA and CDR2 is FQGTGA. CDR3 residues: CASSLVGTSGTDTQYF. The CDR3 DNA is TGTGCCAGCAGCTTAGTGGGGACTAGCGGCACAGATACGCAGTATTTT.

The J gene is TRBJ1-4, the V gene TRBV30; 8 bases match TRBD1. The CDR3 runs 15 residues. The germline CDR1 and CDR2 sequences are GTSNPN and SVGIG (reference sequence). The junction had 10 bases not matched to a gene; V was cut back by 2 bases and J by 8 bases. CDR3 region: CAWSRTGFKGEKLFF. The DNA for the CDR3 is TGTGCCTGGAGTAGGACAGGGTTTAAGGGGGAAAAACTGTTTTTT. Variable domain in full (rest from reference TRBV30 and TRBJ1-4): SQTIHQWPATLVQPVGSPLSLECTVEGTSNPNLYWYRQAAGRGLQLLFYSVGIGQISSEVPQNLSASRPQDRQFILSSKKLLLSDSGFYLCAWSRTGFKGEKLFFGSGTQLSVL.

V usage is TRBV30 and J usage is TRBJ2-7; TRBD2 might be the D (5 bases). Germline loops: CDR1 GTSNPN, CDR2 SVGIG (reference sequence). The germline V and J ends were trimmed by 0 bases and 6 bases, with 15 bases remaining between them. The CDR3 covers 14 residues. CDR3 loop: CAWSVAGLRGEQYF. The CDR3 nucleotides read TGTGCCTGGAGTGTGGCAGGCCTCCGGGGCGAGCAGTACTTC.

The V and J genes are TRBV11-2 and TRBJ2-1; 7 bases match TRBD2. The J segment lost 7 bases and the V segment lost 0 bases, leaving 12 bases of the junction unmatched. CDR1 and CDR2 (germline): SGHAT, FQNNGV. CDR3 length: 17 residues. The CDR3 protein is CASSLEYGGSNGNEQFF. The CDR3 DNA is TGTGCCAGCAGCTTAGAGTACGGCGGGAGTAACGGTAATGAGCAGTTCTTC.

V usage is TRBV9 and J usage is TRBJ1-1; 10 positions agree with TRBD1. Germline V gene lookup returns CDR1 SGDLS and CDR2 YYNGEE. The CDR3 is made up of 16 amino acids. V was pared by 0 bases and J by 6 bases, with 8 bases of the junction left unmatched. CDR3 sequence (DNA): TGTGCCAGCAGCGTAGTATCGGGGGACAGGGGCCCTGAAGCTTTCTTT. It translates to CASSVVSGDRGPEAFF.